Below, one TCR beta chain is given with its context. Its specificity is not known. The data were obtained in a study of early T cells in non-severe SARS-CoV-2 infection. Study at large: RNA in bulk from unsorted whole blood was sequenced, and chains were unpaired. The study, taken as a whole, reports: Matches to VDJdb favored anti-spike CD8 responses and missed private and CD4 specificities.

Unique molecular identifiers were added to individual cDNA molecules. One entry per CDR3 protein, called by TCRdb with MiXCR from the 5' RACE reads. The sample lists tens of thousands of distinct CDR3 sequences, 6% to 7% occurring once. The TCR sequence derives from an adult who was a healthcare worker with PCR-confirmed SARS-CoV-2 infection or an uninfected control (not recorded which). Sequenced material: whole blood.

The CDR3 sequence: CASRGQGIAFHF. The CDR3 nucleotides read TGTGCCAGCAGGGGACAGGGGATTGCATTCCACTTT. The V call is TRBV27, the J call TRBJ1-6; 10 bases fit TRBD1. J was trimmed by 17 bases and V by 6 bases; bases with no gene match: 7. From germline, CDR1 is MNHEY and CDR2 SMNVEV (reference sequence). There are 12 residues in the CDR3.